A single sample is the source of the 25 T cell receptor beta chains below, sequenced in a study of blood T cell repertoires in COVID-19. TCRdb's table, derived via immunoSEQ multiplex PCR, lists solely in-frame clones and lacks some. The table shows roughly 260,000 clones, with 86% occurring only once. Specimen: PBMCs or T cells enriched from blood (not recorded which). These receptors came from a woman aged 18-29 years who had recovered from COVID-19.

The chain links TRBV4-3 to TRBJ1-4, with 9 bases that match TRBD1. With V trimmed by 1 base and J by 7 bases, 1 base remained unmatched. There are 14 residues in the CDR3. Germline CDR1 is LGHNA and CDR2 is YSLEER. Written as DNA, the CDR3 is TGCGCCAGCAGCCAAGGACAGGGGGGTGAAAAACTGTTTTTT. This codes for CASSQGQGGEKLFF.

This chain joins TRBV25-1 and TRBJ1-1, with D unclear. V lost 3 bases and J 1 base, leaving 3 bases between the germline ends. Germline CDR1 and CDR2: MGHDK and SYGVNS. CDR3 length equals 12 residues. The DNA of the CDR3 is TGTGCCAGCAGTGACTGGAACACTGAAGCTTTCTTT. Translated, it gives CASSDWNTEAFF.

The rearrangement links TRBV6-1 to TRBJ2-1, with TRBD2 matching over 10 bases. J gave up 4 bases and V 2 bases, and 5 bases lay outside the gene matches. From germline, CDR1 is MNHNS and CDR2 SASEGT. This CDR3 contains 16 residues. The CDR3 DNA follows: TGTGCCAGCAGTGAACCTAGCGGGAGTGGATACAATGAGCAGTTCTTC. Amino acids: CASSEPSGSGYNEQFF.

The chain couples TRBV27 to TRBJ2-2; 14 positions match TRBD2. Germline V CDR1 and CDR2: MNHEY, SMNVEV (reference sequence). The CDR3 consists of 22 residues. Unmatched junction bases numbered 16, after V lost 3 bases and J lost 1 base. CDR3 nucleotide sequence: TGTGCCAGCAGTTTTTTCCGGACGGACGGGACTAGCGGGAGACTGAACACCGGGGAGCTGTTTTTT. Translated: CASSFFRTDGTSGRLNTGELFF.

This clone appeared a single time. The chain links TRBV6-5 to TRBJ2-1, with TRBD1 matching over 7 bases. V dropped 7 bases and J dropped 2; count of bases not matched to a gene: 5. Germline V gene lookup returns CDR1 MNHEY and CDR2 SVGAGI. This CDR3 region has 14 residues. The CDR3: CASTRQGAYNEQFF. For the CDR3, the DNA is TGTGCCAGCACCCGGCAGGGGGCCTACAATGAGCAGTTCTTC.

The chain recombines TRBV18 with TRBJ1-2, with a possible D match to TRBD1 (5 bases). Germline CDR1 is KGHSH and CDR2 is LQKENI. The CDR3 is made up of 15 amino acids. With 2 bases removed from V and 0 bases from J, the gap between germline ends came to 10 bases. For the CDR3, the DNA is TGTGCCAGCTCACCAGCGGGGGAACCTAACTATGGCTACACCTTC. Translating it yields CASSPAGEPNYGYTF.

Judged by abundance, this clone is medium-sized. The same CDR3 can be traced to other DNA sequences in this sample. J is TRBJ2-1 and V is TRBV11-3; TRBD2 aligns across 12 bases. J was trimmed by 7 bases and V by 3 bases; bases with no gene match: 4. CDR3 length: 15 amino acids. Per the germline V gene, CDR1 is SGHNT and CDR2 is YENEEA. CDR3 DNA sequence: TGTGCCAGCAGCTTGACTAGCGGGAGTTTGAATGAGCAGTTCTTC. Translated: CASSLTSGSLNEQFF.

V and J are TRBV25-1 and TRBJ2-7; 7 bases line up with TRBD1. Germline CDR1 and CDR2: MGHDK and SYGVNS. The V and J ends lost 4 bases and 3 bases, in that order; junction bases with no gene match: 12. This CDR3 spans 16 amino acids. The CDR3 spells CASSALTGNNLYEQYF. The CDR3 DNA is TGTGCCAGCAGTGCCCTGACAGGGAATAATCTCTACGAGCAGTACTTC.

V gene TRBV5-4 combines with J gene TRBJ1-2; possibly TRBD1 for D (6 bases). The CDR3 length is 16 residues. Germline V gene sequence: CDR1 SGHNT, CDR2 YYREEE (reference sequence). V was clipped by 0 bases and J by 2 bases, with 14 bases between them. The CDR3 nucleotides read TGTGCCAGCAGCTTGGTGGGGGCGCACGGGAACTATGGCTACACCTTC. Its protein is CASSLVGAHGNYGYTF.

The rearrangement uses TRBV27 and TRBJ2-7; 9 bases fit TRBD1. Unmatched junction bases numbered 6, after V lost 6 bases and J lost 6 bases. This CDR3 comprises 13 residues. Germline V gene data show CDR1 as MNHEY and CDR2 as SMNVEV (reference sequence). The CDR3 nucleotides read TGTGCCAGCAGCGACAGGGGGGTTTTCGAGCAGTACTTC. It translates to CASSDRGVFEQYF.

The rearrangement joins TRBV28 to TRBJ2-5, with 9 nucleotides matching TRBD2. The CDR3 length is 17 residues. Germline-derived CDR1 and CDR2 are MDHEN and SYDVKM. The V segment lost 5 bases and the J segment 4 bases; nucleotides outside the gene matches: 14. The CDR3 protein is CASSPLGAGGPGETQYF. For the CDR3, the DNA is TGTGCCAGCAGTCCCCTCGGAGCGGGGGGCCCAGGAGAGACCCAGTACTTC.

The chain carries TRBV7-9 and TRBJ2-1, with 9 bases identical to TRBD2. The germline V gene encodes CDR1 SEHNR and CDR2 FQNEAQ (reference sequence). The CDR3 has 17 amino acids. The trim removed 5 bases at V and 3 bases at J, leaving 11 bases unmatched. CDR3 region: CASSARLADGIYNEQFF. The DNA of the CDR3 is TGTGCCAGCAGCGCCCGACTAGCGGACGGGATCTACAATGAGCAGTTCTTC.

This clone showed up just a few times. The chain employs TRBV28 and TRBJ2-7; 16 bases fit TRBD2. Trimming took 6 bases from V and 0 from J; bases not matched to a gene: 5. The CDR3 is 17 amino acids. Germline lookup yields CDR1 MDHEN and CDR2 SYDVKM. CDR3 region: CASSGGTSGRDSYEQYF. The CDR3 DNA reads TGTGCCAGCAGCGGAGGGACTAGCGGGAGGGACTCCTACGAGCAGTACTTC.

CDR3 nucleotide sequence: TGTGCCAGCAGCATGGACAGGGAAGCTTTCTTT. This codes for CASSMDREAFF. The chain recombines TRBV13 with TRBJ1-1; 7 bases map to TRBD1. CDR3 length equals 11 residues. Germline V gene sequence: CDR1 PRHDT, CDR2 FYEKMQ (reference sequence). Unmatched junction bases numbered 2, after V lost 5 bases and J lost 8 bases.

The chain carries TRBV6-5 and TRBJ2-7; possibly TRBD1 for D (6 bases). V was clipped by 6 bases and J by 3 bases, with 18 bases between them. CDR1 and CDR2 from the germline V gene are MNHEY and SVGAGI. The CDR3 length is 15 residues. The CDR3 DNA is TGTGCCAGCAGACACAACCGGGACACTATCTACGAGCAGTACTTC. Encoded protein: CASRHNRDTIYEQYF.

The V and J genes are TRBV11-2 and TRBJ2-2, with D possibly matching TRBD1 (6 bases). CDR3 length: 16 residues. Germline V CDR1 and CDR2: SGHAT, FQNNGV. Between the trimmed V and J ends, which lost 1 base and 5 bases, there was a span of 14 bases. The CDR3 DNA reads TGTGCCAGCAGCTTAGGCCGGGGCAGGGGTACCGGGGAGCTGTTTTTT. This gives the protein CASSLGRGRGTGELFF.

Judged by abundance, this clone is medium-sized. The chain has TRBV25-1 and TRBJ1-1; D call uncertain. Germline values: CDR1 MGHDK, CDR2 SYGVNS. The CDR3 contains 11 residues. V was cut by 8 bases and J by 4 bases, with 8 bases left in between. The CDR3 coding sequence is TGTGCCAGCGTAGTCGGCACTGAAGCTTTCTTT. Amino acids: CASVVGTEAFF.

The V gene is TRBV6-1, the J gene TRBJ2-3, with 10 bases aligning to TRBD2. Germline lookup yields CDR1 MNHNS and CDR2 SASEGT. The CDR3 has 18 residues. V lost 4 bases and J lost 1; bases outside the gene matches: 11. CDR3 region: CASSARPGLATGTDTQYF. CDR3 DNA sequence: TGTGCCAGCAGTGCTAGACCGGGACTAGCGACCGGCACAGATACGCAGTATTTT.

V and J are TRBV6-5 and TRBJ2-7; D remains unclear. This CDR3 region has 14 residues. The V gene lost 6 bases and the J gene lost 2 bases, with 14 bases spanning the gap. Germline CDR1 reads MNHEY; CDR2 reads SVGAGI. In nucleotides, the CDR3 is TGTGCCAGCAGGAAAGTCCCAGAAACCTACGAGCAGTACTTC. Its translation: CASRKVPETYEQYF.

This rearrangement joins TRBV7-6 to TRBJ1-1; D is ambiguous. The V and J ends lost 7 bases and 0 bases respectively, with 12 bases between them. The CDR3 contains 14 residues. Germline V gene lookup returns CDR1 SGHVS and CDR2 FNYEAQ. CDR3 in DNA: TGTGCCAGCAAACAGAGAGGGTTGAACACTGAAGCTTTCTTT. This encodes CASKQRGLNTEAFF.

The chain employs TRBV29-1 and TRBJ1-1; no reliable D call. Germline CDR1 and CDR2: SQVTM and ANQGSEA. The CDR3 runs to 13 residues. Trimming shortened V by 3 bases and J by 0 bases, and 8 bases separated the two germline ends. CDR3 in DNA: TGCAGCGTTGAGTTTTTAATGAACACTGAAGCTTTCTTT. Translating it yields CSVEFLMNTEAFF.

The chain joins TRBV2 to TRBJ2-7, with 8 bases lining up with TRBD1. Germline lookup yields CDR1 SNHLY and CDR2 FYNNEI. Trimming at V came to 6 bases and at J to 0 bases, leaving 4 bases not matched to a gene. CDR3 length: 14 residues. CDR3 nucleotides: TGTGCCAGCAGCCGGGACAGGAACTCCTACGAGCAGTACTTC. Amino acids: CASSRDRNSYEQYF.

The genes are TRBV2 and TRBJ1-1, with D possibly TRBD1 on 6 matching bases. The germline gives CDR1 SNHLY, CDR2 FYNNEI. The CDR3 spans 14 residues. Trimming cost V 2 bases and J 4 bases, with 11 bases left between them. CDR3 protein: CASSEPSDSTEAFF. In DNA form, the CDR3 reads TGTGCCAGCAGTGAACCCTCGGACAGCACTGAAGCTTTCTTT.

In DNA, the CDR3 is TGCAGTGCTAGTACGATCTTTCCTGCGGGGGGATACAATGAGCAGTTCTTC. Amino acids: CSASTIFPAGGYNEQFF. This sequence joins TRBV20-1 and TRBJ2-1; TRBD2 matches 8 bases. CDR3 size: 17 residues. Germline assignment: CDR1 DFQATT and CDR2 SNEGSKA (reference sequence). J was trimmed by 4 bases and V by 3 bases; bases with no gene match: 14.

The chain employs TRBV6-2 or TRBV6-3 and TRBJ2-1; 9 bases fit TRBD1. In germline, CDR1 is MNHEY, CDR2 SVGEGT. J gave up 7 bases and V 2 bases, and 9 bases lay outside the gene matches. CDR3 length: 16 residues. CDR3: CASSYGGTGNFNEQFF. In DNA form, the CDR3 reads TGTGCCAGCAGTTACGGAGGGACAGGGAATTTTAATGAGCAGTTCTTC.